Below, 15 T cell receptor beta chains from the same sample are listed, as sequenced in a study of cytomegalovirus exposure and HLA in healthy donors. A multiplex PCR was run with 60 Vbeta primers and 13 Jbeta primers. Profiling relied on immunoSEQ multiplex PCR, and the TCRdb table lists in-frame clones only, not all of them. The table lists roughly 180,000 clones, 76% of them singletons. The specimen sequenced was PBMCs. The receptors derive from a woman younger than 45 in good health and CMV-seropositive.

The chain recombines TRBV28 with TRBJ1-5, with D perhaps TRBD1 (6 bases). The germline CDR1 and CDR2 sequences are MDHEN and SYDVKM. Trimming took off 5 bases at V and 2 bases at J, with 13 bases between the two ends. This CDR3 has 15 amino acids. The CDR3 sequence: CASSPLSGGNQPQHF. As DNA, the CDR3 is TGTGCCAGCAGTCCCCTCTCAGGGGGCAATCAGCCCCAGCATTTT. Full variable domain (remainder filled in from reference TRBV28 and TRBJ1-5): DVKVTQSSRYLVKRTGEKVFLECVQDMDHENMFWYRQDPGLGLRLIYFSYDVKMKEKGDIPEGYSVSREKKERFSLILESASTNQTSMYLCASSPLSGGNQPQHFGDGTRLSIL.

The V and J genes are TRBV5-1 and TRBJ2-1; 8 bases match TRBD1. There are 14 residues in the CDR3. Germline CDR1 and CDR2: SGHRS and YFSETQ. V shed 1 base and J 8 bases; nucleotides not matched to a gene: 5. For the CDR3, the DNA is TGCGCCAGCAGCTTGAGGACAGGGAGCCATGAGCAGTTCTTC. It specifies CASSLRTGSHEQFF.

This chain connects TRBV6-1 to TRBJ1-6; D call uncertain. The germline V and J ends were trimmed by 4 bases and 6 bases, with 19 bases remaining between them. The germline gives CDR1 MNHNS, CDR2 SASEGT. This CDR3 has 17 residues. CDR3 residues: CASSGQTSTPTNSPLHF. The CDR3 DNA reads TGTGCCAGCAGTGGCCAGACTTCTACCCCCACTAATTCACCCCTCCACTTT.

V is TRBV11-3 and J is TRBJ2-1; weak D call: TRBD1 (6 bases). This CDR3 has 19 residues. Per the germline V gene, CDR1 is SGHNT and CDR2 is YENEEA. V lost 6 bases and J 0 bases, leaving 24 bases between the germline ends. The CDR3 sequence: CASSRSSGAGLSSYNEQFF. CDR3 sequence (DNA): TGTGCCAGCAGTAGGTCGTCAGGGGCAGGGTTGAGCTCCTACAATGAGCAGTTCTTC.

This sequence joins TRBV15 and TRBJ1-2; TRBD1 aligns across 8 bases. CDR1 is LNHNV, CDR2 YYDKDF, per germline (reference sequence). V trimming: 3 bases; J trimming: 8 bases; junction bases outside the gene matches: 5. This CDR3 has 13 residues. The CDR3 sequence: CATSRDREGGYTF. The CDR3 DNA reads TGTGCCACCAGCAGGGACAGGGAGGGCGGCTACACCTTC. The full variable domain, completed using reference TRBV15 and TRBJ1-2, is DAMVIQNPRYQVTQFGKPVTLSCSQTLNHNVMYWYQQKSSQAPKLLFHYYDKDFNNEADTPDNFQSRRPNTSFCFLDIRSPGLGDTAMYLCATSRDREGGYTFGSGTRLTVV.

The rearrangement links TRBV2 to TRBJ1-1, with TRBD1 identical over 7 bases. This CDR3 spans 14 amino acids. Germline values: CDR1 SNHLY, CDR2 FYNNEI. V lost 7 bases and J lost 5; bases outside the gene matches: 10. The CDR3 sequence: CASIGTGALTEAFF. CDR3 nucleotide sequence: TGTGCCAGCATTGGAACAGGGGCCTTGACTGAAGCTTTCTTT. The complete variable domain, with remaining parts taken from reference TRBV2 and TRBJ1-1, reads EPEVTQTPSHQVTQMGQEVILRCVPISNHLYFYWYRQILGQKVEFLVSFYNNEISEKSEIFDDQFSVERPDGSNFTLKIRSTKLEDSAMYFCASIGTGALTEAFFGQGTRLTVV.

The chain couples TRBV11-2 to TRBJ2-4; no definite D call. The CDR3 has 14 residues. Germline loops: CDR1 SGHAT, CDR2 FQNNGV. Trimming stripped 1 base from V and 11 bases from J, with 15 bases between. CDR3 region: CASSLGSTSLLQYF. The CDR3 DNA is TGTGCCAGCAGCTTAGGCTCGACAAGCTTGCTTCAGTACTTC.

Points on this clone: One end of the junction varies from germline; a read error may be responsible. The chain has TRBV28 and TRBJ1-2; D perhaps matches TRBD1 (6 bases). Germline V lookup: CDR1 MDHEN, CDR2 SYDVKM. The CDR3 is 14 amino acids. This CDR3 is CASSLPGDSYGHTF. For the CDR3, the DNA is TGTGCCAGCAGTTTGCCAGGGGATTCCTATGGCCACACCTTC.

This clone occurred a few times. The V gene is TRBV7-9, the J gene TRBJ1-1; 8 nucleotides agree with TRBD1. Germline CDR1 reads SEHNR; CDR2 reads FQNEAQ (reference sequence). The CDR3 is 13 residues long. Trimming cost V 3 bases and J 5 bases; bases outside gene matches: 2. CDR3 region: CASSFWDRTEAFF. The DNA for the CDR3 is TGTGCCAGCAGCTTCTGGGACAGGACTGAAGCTTTCTTT.

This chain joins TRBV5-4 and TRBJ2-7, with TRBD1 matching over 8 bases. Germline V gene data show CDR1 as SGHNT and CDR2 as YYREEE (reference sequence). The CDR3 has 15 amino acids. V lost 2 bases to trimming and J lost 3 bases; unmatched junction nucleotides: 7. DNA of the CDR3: TGTGCCAGCAGCTTACAGAACAGGGGGAGCTACGAGCAGTACTTC. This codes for CASSLQNRGSYEQYF.

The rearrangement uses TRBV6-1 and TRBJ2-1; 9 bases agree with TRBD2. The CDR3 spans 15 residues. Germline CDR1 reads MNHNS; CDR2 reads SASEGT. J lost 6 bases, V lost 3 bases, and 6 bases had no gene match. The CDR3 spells CASSDRSGGSNEQFF. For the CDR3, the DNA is TGTGCCAGCAGTGATCGTAGCGGGGGTTCCAATGAGCAGTTCTTC.

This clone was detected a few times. The CDR3 reads CASSLTPPVYSNQPQHF. In DNA form, the CDR3 reads TGTGCCAGCAGCTTGACCCCTCCAGTTTATAGCAATCAGCCCCAGCATTTT. The chain carries TRBV5-5 and TRBJ1-5, with D unclear. Germline assignment: CDR1 SGHKS and CDR2 YYEKEE (reference sequence). The CDR3 is made up of 17 amino acids. The germline V and J ends were trimmed by 1 base and 0 bases, with 14 bases remaining between them.

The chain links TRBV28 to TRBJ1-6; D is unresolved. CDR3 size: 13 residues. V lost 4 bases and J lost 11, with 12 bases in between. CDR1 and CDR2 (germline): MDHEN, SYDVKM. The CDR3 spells CASSSPGLTPLHF. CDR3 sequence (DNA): TGTGCCAGCAGTTCCCCCGGGTTGACACCCCTCCACTTT.

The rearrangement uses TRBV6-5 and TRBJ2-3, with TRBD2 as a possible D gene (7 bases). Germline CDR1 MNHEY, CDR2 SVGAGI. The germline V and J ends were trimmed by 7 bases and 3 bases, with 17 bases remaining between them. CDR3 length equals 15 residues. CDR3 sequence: CASTVVGGRTDTQYF. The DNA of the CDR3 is TGTGCCAGCACGGTGGTGGGGGGGCGTACAGATACGCAGTATTTT.

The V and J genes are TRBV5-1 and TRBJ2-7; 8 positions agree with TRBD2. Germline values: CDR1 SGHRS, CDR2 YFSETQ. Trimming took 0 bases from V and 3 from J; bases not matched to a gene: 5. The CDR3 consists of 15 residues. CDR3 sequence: CASSLGRGASYEQYF. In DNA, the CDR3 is TGCGCCAGCAGCTTGGGGCGGGGGGCAAGCTACGAGCAGTACTTC. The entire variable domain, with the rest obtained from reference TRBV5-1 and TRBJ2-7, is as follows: KAGVTQTPRYLIKTRGQQVTLSCSPISGHRSVSWYQQTPGQGLQFLFEYFSETQRNKGNFPGRFSGRQFSNSRSEMNVSTLELGDSALYLCASSLGRGASYEQYFGPGTRLTVT.